The 27 T cell receptor beta chains in this list originate from one sample, sequenced in a study of PD-1 blockade in classical Hodgkin lymphoma. Generated by immunoSEQ multiplex PCR, the TCRdb table keeps only in-frame clones and is missing some. There are some 34,000 clones in the sample; around three quarters occur only once, and approximately 4% lies in the top ten. Time point noted: cycle 4 day 1 (C4D1), after six to seven weeks of nivolumab. All the patients suffered relapse after autologous stem cell transplantation, and brentuximab vedotin exposure differed. Specimen: peripheral blood mononuclear cells (PBMCs), collected before the fourth cycle of nivolumab. Every receptor here comes from a human donor with classical Hodgkin lymphoma.

This chain connects TRBV7-3 to TRBJ2-5, with unresolved D. CDR3 length: 13 amino acids. Deletions cut 5 bases from V and 2 bases from J, with 9 bases between. Germline values: CDR1 SGHTA, CDR2 FQGTGA. CDR3 amino acids: CASSPGPQETQYF. The CDR3 nucleotides read TGTGCCAGCAGCCCCGGACCGCAAGAGACCCAGTACTTC.

This clone occurred a few times. V gene TRBV7-2 combines with J gene TRBJ1-5; D uncertain. Deletions cut 1 base from V and 6 bases from J, with 7 bases between. The CDR3 totals 13 residues. Germline V gene data show CDR1 as SGHTA and CDR2 as FQGNSA. The CDR3 DNA is TGTGCCAGCAGCTTAGGGGGTATTCAGCCCCAGCATTTT. It codes for CASSLGGIQPQHF.

V is TRBV11-3 and J is TRBJ2-7; 7 positions agree with TRBD2. After removal of 0 bases from V and 6 bases from J, the junction contained 17 bases not matched to a gene. Germline V CDR1 and CDR2: SGHNT, YENEEA. The CDR3 is 18 residues long. DNA for the CDR3: TGTGCCAGCAGCTTAGATCAAGGCGGGAGTAATCGTCGTTCCGAGCAGTACTTC. Translation: CASSLDQGGSNRRSEQYF.

The CDR3 is CASSFRGPYTEAFF. The CDR3 bases are TGTGCCAGCAGTTTCAGGGGCCCGTACACTGAAGCTTTCTTT. The chain recombines TRBV27 with TRBJ1-1, with D perhaps matching TRBD1 (6 bases). This CDR3 comprises 14 residues. Germline CDR1 reads MNHEY; CDR2 reads SMNVEV (reference sequence). With 3 bases removed from V and 3 bases from J, the gap between germline ends came to 11 bases.

V gene TRBV7-8 combines with J gene TRBJ1-1; possible D gene TRBD1, 5 bases. Germline V CDR1 and CDR2: SGHVS, FQNEAQ. The V gene lost 0 bases and the J gene lost 4 bases, with 12 bases spanning the gap. The CDR3 is made up of 15 amino acids. CDR3 in amino acids: CASSLAVYGGTEAFF. The CDR3, as DNA: TGTGCCAGCAGCTTAGCGGTATACGGGGGCACTGAAGCTTTCTTT.

This clone was recorded a few times. The chain has TRBV6-1 and TRBJ1-2, with D perhaps matching TRBD1 (5 bases). V was pared by 8 bases and J by 4 bases, with 11 bases between. Germline CDR1 and CDR2: MNHNS and SASEGT. CDR3 size: 12 residues. In DNA form, the CDR3 reads TGTGCCAGCGCCGGGACGGTCTATGGCTACACCTTC. Its translation: CASAGTVYGYTF.

This clone has just one count. The chain uses TRBV27 and TRBJ2-3; 7 bases are a match to TRBD2. CDR3 size: 17 residues. Germline V CDR1 and CDR2: MNHEY, SMNVEV (reference sequence). Germline trimming cut 2 bases from V and 4 bases from J; bases unmatched to any gene: 12. The CDR3 reads CASSLRVRTSLADTQYF. As DNA, the CDR3 is TGTGCCAGCAGTTTAAGAGTACGGACTAGTCTAGCAGATACGCAGTATTTT.

The V gene is TRBV9, the J gene TRBJ1-2; no firm D call. The CDR3 has 15 residues. V shed 0 bases and J shed 4 bases, with 13 bases lying between them. Germline values: CDR1 SGDLS, CDR2 YYNGEE. Here the CDR3 DNA reads TGTGCCAGCAGCGTAGTAGAGGTGAGCCTCTATGGCTACACCTTC. This gives the protein CASSVVEVSLYGYTF. Together with reference TRBV9 and TRBJ1-2, the CDR3 gives the full variable domain: DSGVTQTPKHLITATGQRVTLRCSPRSGDLSVYWYQQSLDQGLQFLIQYYNGEERAKGNILERFSAQQFPDLHSELNLSSLELGDSALYFCASSVVEVSLYGYTFGSGTRLTVV.

The sample holds a few counts of this clone. The chain couples TRBV9 to TRBJ2-7; TRBD2 matches at 9 bases. V shed 5 bases and J 3 bases; nucleotides not matched to a gene: 3. The CDR3 loop spans 13 amino acids. The germline CDR1 and CDR2 sequences are SGDLS and YYNGEE. CDR3 sequence (DNA): TGTGCCAGCAGTAGCGGGAGACGCTACGAGCAGTACTTC. It codes for CASSSGRRYEQYF. The full variable domain, its missing parts supplied by reference TRBV9 and TRBJ2-7, is DSGVTQTPKHLITATGQRVTLRCSPRSGDLSVYWYQQSLDQGLQFLIQYYNGEERAKGNILERFSAQQFPDLHSELNLSSLELGDSALYFCASSSGRRYEQYFGPGTRLTVT.

The rearrangement links TRBV7-9 to TRBJ2-1; 11 positions match TRBD2. The J segment lost 3 bases and the V segment lost 1 base, leaving 2 bases of the junction unmatched. This CDR3 is 16 amino acids long. The germline V gene encodes CDR1 SEHNR and CDR2 FQNEAQ (reference sequence). CDR3 residues: CASSLGLAGGYNEQFF. CDR3 DNA sequence: TGTGCCAGCAGCTTAGGTCTAGCGGGGGGCTACAATGAGCAGTTCTTC.

The V and J genes are TRBV19 and TRBJ2-3; D uncertain. Trimming shortened V by 7 bases and J by 1 base, and 6 bases separated the two germline ends. Germline lookup yields CDR1 LNHDA and CDR2 SQIVND (reference sequence). This CDR3 spans 12 amino acids. CDR3 DNA: TGTGCCAGTACTACAGGCACAGATACGCAGTATTTT. It yields the protein CASTTGTDTQYF. Complete variable domain (other parts from reference TRBV19 and TRBJ2-3): DGGITQSPKYLFRKEGQNVTLSCEQNLNHDAMYWYRQDPGQGLRLIYYSQIVNDFQKGDIAEGYSVSREKKESFPLTVTSAQKNPTAFYLCASTTGTDTQYFGPGTRLTVL.

The chain has TRBV7-6 and TRBJ2-7; a possible D gene is TRBD2 (6 bases). Trimming took 5 bases from V and 2 from J, leaving 13 bases between them. The CDR3 sequence is 14 residues long. Germline CDR1 and CDR2: SGHVS and FNYEAQ. The CDR3 region is CASSRGTGTYEQYF. The CDR3 DNA reads as TGTGCCAGCAGCCGCGGGACGGGGACCTACGAGCAGTACTTC.

J is TRBJ2-1 and V is TRBV27; D gene ambiguous. This CDR3 is built from 12 residues. Trimming removed 3 bases at V and 4 bases at J, with 4 bases between. Germline CDR1 is MNHEY and CDR2 is SMNVEV (reference sequence). DNA of the CDR3: TGTGCCAGCAGTTTGGGGTACAATGAGCAGTTCTTC. Amino acids: CASSLGYNEQFF.

This rearrangement joins TRBV6-5 to TRBJ1-1; D gene unclear. The CDR3 extends over 13 amino acids. V was pared by 1 base and J by 1 base, with 4 bases between. In germline, CDR1 is MNHEY, CDR2 SVGAGI. The CDR3 loop reads CASSYFPNTEAFF. In nucleotides, the CDR3 is TGTGCCAGCAGTTACTTTCCGAACACTGAAGCTTTCTTT.

This clone has more than one count but fewer than ten. This chain links TRBV29-1 with TRBJ2-7, with 9 bases that match TRBD1. Trimming took 3 bases from V and 5 from J; bases not matched to a gene: 5. The CDR3 spans 13 residues. The germline V gene encodes CDR1 SQVTM and CDR2 ANQGSEA. The CDR3 DNA reads TGCAGCGTTGACCTCGGACAGGGGAACGAGCAGTACTTC. This codes for CSVDLGQGNEQYF.

The chain carries TRBV7-2 and TRBJ1-1; no definite D call. Germline V gene data show CDR1 as SGHTA and CDR2 as FQGNSA. V shed 7 bases and J shed 0 bases, with 9 bases lying between them. The CDR3 extends over 13 amino acids. CDR3 coding DNA: TGTGCCAGCACCCGGACGGTGAACACTGAAGCTTTCTTT. This translates into CASTRTVNTEAFF.

This chain uses TRBV4-3 with TRBJ2-4, with D possibly TRBD1 on 5 matching bases. Trimming removed 0 bases at V and 7 bases at J, with 13 bases between. The CDR3 runs 15 residues. The germline V gene has CDR1 LGHNA and CDR2 YSLEER. CDR3 protein: CASSQDRRAGNIQYF. The CDR3 DNA is TGCGCCAGCAGCCAAGATAGACGGGCAGGGAACATTCAGTACTTC.

This rearrangement joins TRBV7-9 to TRBJ2-2; 10 positions agree with TRBD1. The ends lost 7 bases at V and 6 bases at J; junction bases unmatched: 8. This CDR3 region has 15 residues. Germline lookup yields CDR1 SEHNR and CDR2 FQNEAQ (reference sequence). The CDR3 protein is CASTPDRGIPGELFF. The CDR3 region has the DNA TGTGCCAGCACTCCGGACAGGGGGATCCCCGGGGAGCTGTTTTTT.

A word on this clone: One end of the junction is discordant with germline, which a read error may explain. The rearrangement uses TRBV19 and TRBJ2-7; D tentatively fits TRBD1 or TRBD2 (6 bases each). CDR3 length: 13 amino acids. Germline V CDR1 and CDR2: LNHDA, SQIVND (reference sequence). CDR3 bases: TGTGCCAGTAGCCTCGGGGGCTCCAACGAGCAGTACTTC. Residues: CASSLGGSNEQYF.

V and J are TRBV7-3 and TRBJ1-1, with 7 positions matching TRBD1. The CDR3 loop spans 15 amino acids. The junction had 10 bases not matched to a gene; V was cut back by 5 bases and J by 4 bases. The germline CDR1 and CDR2 sequences are SGHTA and FQGTGA. Written as DNA, the CDR3 is TGTGCCAGCAGCGAGGATGGGACAGTGGGCACTGAAGCTTTCTTT. This sequence encodes CASSEDGTVGTEAFF.

This clone has just a few counts. The chain is built from TRBV6-1 and TRBJ2-7, with unresolved D. Germline V CDR1 and CDR2: MNHNS, SASEGT. CDR3 length: 12 residues. V was clipped by 6 bases and J by 3 bases, with 9 bases between them. CDR3 coding DNA: TGTGCCAGCAGCCCAGTCGACTACGAGCAGTACTTC. The encoded protein is CASSPVDYEQYF.

This clone was seen only a few times. This chain uses TRBV19 with TRBJ2-3; D is tentatively TRBD1 or TRBD2 (7 bases each). Germline CDR1 reads LNHDA; CDR2 reads SQIVND (reference sequence). Trimming removed 11 bases from V and 0 bases from J, with 15 bases in between. The CDR3 is 14 residues long. The CDR3 reads CAAGGAASTDTQYF. CDR3 nucleotides: TGTGCCGCAGGGGGGGCAGCTAGCACAGATACGCAGTATTTT.

Only a few counts were recorded for this clone. J is TRBJ1-1 and V is TRBV7-8; D ambiguous. The CDR3 is made up of 17 amino acids. CDR1 and CDR2 from the germline V gene are SGHVS and FQNEAQ. V shed 1 base and J shed 0 bases, with 15 bases lying between them. The CDR3 reads CASSLGYRVAMNTEAFF. CDR3 sequence (DNA): TGTGCCAGCAGCTTAGGTTATAGGGTGGCCATGAACACTGAAGCTTTCTTT.

CDR3 region: CASSLGTGEGTQYF. The DNA for the CDR3 is TGTGCCAGCAGCTTAGGAACGGGAGAGGGTACGCAGTATTTT. The V and J genes are TRBV7-2 and TRBJ2-3, with D perhaps matching TRBD2 (6 bases). Germline V gene data show CDR1 as SGHTA and CDR2 as FQGNSA. There are 14 residues in the CDR3. Trimming stripped 1 base from V and 8 bases from J, with 13 bases between.

CDR3 protein: CASGLAGEHNEQFF. The CDR3 nucleotides read TGTGCCAGTGGACTAGCGGGAGAACACAATGAGCAGTTCTTC. This sequence joins TRBV19 and TRBJ2-1; 13 bases agree with TRBD2. The J segment lost 5 bases and the V segment lost 8 bases, leaving 3 bases of the junction unmatched. The CDR3 is made up of 14 amino acids. In germline, CDR1 is LNHDA, CDR2 SQIVND (reference sequence).

This sequence joins TRBV29-1 and TRBJ2-1; no firm D call. Trimming shortened V by 8 bases and J by 1 base, and 12 bases separated the two germline ends. Germline CDR1 SQVTM, CDR2 ANQGSEA. The CDR3 is 13 amino acids. The CDR3 nucleotides read TGCAGCCTCAAGGGAATTTCCTACAATGAGCAGTTCTTC. It encodes CSLKGISYNEQFF.

J is TRBJ1-2 and V is TRBV9, with D perhaps TRBD1 (6 bases). V was pared by 4 bases and J by 6 bases, with 16 bases between. This CDR3 has 14 residues. Germline assignment: CDR1 SGDLS and CDR2 YYNGEE. CDR3 residues: CASSPAGTFDGYTF. The CDR3 bases are TGTGCCAGCAGCCCCGCCGGGACATTTGATGGCTACACCTTC.